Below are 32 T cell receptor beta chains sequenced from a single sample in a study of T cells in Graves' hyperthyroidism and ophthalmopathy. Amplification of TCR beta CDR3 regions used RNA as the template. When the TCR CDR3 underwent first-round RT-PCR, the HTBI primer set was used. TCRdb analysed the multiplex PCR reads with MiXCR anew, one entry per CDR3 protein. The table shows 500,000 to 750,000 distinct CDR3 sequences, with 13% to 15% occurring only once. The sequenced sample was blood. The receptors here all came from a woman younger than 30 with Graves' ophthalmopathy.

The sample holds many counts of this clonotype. The CDR3 DNA follows: TGTGCCAGCAGCGAGAGGTCGACTAGCTTTGGTCGCTACAATGAGCAGTTCTTC. Amino acids: CASSERSTSFGRYNEQFF. The chain combines TRBV9 with TRBJ2-1; 7 positions match TRBD2. Looked up from germline, CDR1 is SGDLS and CDR2 is YYNGEE. Trimming at V came to 3 bases and at J to 3 bases, leaving 15 bases not matched to a gene. The CDR3 runs to 18 residues.

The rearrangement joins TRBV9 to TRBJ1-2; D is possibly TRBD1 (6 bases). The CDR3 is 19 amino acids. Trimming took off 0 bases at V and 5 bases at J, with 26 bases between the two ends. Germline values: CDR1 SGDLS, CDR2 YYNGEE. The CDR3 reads CASSVGVTGRGPTWYGYTF. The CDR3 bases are TGTGCCAGCAGCGTAGGGGTCACAGGGCGAGGTCCTACATGGTATGGCTACACCTTC.

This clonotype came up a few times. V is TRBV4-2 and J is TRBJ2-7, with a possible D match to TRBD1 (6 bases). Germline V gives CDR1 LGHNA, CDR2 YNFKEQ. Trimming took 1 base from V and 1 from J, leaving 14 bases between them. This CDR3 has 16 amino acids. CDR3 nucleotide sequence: TGTGCCAGCAGCCAAGTGTATCGGGACACATCCTACGAGCAGTACTTC. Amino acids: CASSQVYRDTSYEQYF.

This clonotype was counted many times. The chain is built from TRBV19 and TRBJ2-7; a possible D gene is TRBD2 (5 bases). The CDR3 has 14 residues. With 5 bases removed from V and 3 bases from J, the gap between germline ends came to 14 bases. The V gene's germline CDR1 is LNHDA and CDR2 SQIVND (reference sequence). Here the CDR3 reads CASSLQEGSYEQYF. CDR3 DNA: TGTGCCAGTAGTCTCCAAGAGGGCAGCTACGAGCAGTACTTC. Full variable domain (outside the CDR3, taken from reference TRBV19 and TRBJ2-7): DGGITQSPKYLFRKEGQNVTLSCEQNLNHDAMYWYRQDPGQGLRLIYYSQIVNDFQKGDIAEGYSVSREKKESFPLTVTSAQKNPTAFYLCASSLQEGSYEQYFGPGTRLTVT.

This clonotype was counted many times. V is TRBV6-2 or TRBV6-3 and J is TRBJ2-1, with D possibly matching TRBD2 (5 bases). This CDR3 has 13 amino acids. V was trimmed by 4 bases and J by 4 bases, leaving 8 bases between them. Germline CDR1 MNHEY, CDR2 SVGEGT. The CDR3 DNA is TGTGCCAGCAGTTCGAGCGGATACAATGAGCAGTTCTTC. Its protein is CASSSSGYNEQFF.

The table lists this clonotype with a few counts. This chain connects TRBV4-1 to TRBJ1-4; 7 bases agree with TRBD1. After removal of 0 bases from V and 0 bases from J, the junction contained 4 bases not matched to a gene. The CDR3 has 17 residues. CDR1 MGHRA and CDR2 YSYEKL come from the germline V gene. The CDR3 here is CASSQDLGTATNEKLFF. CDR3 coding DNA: TGCGCCAGCAGCCAAGATCTCGGGACAGCAACTAATGAAAAACTGTTTTTT.

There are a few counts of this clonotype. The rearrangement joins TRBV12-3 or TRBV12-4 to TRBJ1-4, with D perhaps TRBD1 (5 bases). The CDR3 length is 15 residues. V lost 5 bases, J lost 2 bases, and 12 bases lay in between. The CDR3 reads CASSPRGVTNEKLFF. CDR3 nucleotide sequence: TGTGCCAGCAGTCCCAGAGGGGTTACTAATGAAAAACTGTTTTTT.

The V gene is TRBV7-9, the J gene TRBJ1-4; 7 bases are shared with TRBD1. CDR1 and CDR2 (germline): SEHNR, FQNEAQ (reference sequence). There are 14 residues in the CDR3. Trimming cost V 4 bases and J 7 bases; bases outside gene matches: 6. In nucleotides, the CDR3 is TGTGCCAGCAGCTCACAGGGGTTTGGTGAAAAACTGTTTTTT. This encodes CASSSQGFGEKLFF.

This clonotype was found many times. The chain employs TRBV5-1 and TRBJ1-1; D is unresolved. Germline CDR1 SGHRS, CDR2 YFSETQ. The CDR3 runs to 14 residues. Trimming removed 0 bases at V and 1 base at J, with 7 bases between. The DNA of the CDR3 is TGCGCCAGCAGCTTGGACGGACCGAACACTGAAGCTTTCTTT. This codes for CASSLDGPNTEAFF.

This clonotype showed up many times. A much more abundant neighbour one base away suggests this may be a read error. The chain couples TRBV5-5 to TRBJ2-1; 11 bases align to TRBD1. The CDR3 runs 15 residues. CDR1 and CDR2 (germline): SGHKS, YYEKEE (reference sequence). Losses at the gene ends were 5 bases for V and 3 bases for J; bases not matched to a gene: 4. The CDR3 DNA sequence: TGTGCCAGCAGATCCGGGACAGGGGGCTACAATGAGCAGTTCTTC. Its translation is CASRSGTGGYNEQFF.

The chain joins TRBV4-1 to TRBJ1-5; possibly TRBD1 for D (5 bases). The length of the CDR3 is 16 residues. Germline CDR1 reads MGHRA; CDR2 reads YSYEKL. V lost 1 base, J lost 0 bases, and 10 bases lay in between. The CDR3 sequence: CASSQAPGDSNQPQHF. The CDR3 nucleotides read TGCGCCAGCAGCCAAGCTCCGGGGGATAGCAATCAGCCCCAGCATTTT.

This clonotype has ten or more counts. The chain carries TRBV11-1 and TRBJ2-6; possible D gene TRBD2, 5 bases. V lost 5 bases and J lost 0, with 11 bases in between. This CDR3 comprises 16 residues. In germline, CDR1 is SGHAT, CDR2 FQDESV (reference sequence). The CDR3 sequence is CASSRGGDSGANVLTF. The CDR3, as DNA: TGTGCCAGCAGCCGCGGAGGAGACTCTGGGGCCAACGTCCTGACTTTC.

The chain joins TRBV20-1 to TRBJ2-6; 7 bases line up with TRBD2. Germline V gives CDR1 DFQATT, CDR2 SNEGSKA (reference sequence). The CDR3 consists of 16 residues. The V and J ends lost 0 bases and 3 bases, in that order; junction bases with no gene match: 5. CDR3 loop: CSARDPREGGANVLTF. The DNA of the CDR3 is TGCAGTGCTAGAGATCCCAGGGAGGGTGGGGCCAACGTCCTGACTTTC.

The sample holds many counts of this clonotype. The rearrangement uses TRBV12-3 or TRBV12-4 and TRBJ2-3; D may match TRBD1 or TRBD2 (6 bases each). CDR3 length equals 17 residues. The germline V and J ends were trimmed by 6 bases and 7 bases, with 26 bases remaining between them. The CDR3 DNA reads TGTGCCAGCAGCTTTGGCCCTGGGGGGCCTTCCTATTATACGCAGTATTTT. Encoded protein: CASSFGPGGPSYYTQYF.

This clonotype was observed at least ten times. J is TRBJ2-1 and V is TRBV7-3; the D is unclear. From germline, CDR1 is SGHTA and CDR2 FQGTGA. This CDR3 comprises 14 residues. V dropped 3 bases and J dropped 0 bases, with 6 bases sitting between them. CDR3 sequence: CASSFMGSYNEQFF. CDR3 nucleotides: TGTGCCAGCAGCTTTATGGGCTCCTACAATGAGCAGTTCTTC.

CDR3: CASSFYAVSGNTIYF. The CDR3 nucleotides are TGTGCCAGCAGCTTTTACGCGGTCTCTGGAAACACCATATATTTT. The chain couples TRBV7-9 to TRBJ1-3; D not resolved. Deletions cut 3 bases from V and 0 bases from J, with 9 bases between. This CDR3 comprises 15 residues. From germline, CDR1 is SEHNR and CDR2 FQNEAQ (reference sequence).

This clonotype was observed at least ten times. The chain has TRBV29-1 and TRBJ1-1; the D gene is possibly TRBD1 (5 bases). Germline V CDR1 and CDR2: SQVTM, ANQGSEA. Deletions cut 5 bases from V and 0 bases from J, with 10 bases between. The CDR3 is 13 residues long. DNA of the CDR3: TGCAGCGTTAGCCCGGGGCTGAACACTGAAGCTTTCTTT. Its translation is CSVSPGLNTEAFF.

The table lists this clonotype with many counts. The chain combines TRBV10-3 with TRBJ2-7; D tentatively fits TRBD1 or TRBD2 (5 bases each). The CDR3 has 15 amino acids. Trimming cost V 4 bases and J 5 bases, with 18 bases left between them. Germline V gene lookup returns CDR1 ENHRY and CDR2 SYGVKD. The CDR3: CAISGSGTQGDEQYF. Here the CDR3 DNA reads TGTGCCATCAGTGGATCCGGGACCCAGGGCGACGAGCAGTACTTC.

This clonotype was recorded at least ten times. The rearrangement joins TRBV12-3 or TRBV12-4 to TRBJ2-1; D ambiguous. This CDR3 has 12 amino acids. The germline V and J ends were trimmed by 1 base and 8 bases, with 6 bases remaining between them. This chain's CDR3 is CASSLERYEQFF. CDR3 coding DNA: TGTGCCAGCAGTTTAGAGCGATATGAGCAGTTCTTC.

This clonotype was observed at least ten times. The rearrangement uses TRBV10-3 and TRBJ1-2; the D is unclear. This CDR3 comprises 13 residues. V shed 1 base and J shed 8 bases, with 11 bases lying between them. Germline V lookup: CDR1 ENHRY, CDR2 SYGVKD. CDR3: CAISEFGIRGYTF. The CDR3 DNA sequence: TGTGCCATCAGTGAGTTCGGTATTCGGGGCTACACCTTC.

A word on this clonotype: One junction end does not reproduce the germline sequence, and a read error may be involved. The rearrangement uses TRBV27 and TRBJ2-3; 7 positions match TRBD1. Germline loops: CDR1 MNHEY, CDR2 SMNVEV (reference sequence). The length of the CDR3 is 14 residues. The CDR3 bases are TGTGCCAGTGGGACAGAAGATAGCACAGATACGCGGTATTTT. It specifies CASGTEDSTDTRYF.

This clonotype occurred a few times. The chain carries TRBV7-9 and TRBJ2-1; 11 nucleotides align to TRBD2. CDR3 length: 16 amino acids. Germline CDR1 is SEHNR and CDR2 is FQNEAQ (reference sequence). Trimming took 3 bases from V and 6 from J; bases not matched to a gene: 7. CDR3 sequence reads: CASSFPLAGVGNEQFF. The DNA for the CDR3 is TGTGCCAGCAGCTTCCCACTAGCGGGAGTTGGCAATGAGCAGTTCTTC.

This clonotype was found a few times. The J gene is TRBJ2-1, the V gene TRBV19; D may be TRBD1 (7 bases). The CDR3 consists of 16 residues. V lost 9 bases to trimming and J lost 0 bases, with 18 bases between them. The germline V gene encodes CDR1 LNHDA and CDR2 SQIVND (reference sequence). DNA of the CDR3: TGTGCCAGCACGCCTAGGCAGGGGGGCTCCTACAATGAGCAGTTCTTC. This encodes CASTPRQGGSYNEQFF.

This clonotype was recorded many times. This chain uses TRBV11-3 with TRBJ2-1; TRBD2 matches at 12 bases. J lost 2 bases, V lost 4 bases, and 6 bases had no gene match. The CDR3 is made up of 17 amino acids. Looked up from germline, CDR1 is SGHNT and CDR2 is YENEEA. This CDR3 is CASSWGLAGSPYNEQFF. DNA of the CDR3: TGTGCCAGCAGCTGGGGACTAGCGGGCTCTCCCTACAATGAGCAGTTCTTC.

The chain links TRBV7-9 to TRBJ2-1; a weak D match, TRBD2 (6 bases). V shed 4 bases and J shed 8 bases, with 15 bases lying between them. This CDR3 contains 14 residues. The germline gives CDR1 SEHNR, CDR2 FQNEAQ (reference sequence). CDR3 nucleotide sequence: TGTGCCAGCAGCTCAGGGCTAGCGAGCGATGAGCAGTTCTTC. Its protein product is CASSSGLASDEQFF.

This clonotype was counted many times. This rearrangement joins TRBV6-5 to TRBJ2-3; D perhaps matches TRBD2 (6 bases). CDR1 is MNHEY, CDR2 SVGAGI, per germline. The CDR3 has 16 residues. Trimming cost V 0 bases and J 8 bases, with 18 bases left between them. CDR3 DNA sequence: TGTGCCAGCAGTTACTCGGGGAGACTAGGAGACGGTACGCAGTATTTT. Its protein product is CASSYSGRLGDGTQYF.

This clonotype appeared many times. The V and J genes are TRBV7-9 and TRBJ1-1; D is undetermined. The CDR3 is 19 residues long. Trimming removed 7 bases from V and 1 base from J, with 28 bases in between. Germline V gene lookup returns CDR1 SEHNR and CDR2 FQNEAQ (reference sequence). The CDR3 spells CASTHSPLGRRVTNTEAFF. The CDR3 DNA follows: TGTGCCAGCACCCATTCACCTCTGGGCAGAAGGGTGACGAACACTGAAGCTTTCTTT.

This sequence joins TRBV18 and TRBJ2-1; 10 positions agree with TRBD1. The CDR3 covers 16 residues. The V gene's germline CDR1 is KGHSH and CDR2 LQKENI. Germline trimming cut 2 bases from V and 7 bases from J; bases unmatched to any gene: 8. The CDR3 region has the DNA TGTGCCAGCTCACCAACCGGACAGGGGGTTTATAATGAGCAGTTCTTC. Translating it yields CASSPTGQGVYNEQFF.

The DNA for the CDR3 is TGTGCCACCAGTGAGACAGATACGCAGTATTTT. This translates into CATSETDTQYF. The rearrangement uses TRBV24-1 and TRBJ2-3, with unresolved D. The germline V gene encodes CDR1 KGHDR and CDR2 SFDVKD. V dropped 4 bases and J dropped 3 bases, with 1 base sitting between them. This CDR3 region has 11 residues.

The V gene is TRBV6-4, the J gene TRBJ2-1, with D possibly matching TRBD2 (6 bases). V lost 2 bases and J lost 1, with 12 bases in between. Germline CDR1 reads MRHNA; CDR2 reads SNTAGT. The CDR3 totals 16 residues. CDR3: CASSDIGTPSYNEQFF. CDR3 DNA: TGTGCCAGCAGTGACATCGGGACTCCTTCCTACAATGAGCAGTTCTTC.

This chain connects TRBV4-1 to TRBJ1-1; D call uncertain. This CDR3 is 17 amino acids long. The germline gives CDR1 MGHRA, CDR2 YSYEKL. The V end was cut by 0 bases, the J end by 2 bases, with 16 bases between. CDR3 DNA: TGCGCCAGCAGCCAAGATTTTTCCCCTTTGATCAACACTGAAGCTTTCTTT. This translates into CASSQDFSPLINTEAFF.

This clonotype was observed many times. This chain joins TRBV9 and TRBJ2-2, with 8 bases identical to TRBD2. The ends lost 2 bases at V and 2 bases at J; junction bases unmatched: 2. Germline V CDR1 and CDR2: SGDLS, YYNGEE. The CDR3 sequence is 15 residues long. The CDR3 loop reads CASSVSGVNTGELFF. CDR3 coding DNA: TGTGCCAGCAGCGTTAGCGGGGTTAACACCGGGGAGCTGTTTTTT.